The rows below give T cell receptor beta chains drawn from one sample of a study of cytomegalovirus exposure and HLA in healthy donors. Clones were sequenced by immunoSEQ multiplex PCR, and TCRdb holds only the in-frame ones, with some missing. Among 150,000 to 200,000 clones listed, 80% to 85% were seen once. The sample comprised PBMCs. These receptors were obtained from a young woman in good health and CMV-seronegative. Both conserved end residues are part of each CDR3. Fields, in order: J gene, D gene, clone size, V gene, CDR3 protein, CDR3 DNA. D genes are given only for firm matches. Only part of the rows carry a size: once, few, many, or a class if the clone is expanded.

TRBJ1-2	TRBD1	-	TRBV10-2	CASSGSGQGPRGGYGYTF	TGCGCCAGCAGTGGGTCCGGACAGGGGCCTAGGGGAGGCTATGGCTACACCTTC
TRBJ1-5	-	-	TRBV28	CASSLWDTNYNQPQHF	TGTGCCAGCAGTTTATGGGACACGAATTACAATCAGCCCCAGCATTTT
TRBJ2-3	-	-	TRBV2	CASTGLATDTQYF	TGTGCCAGCACCGGACTGGCCACAGATACGCAGTATTTT
TRBJ2-7	-	few	TRBV21-1	CASSPNDRALYEQYF	TGTGCCAGCAGCCCCAATGACAGGGCCCTCTACGAGCAGTACTTC
TRBJ2-7	TRBD2	-	TRBV6-1	CASSEAGGAFYEQYF	TGTGCCAGCAGTGAAGCGGGAGGGGCTTTCTACGAGCAGTACTTC
TRBJ1-6	-	few	TRBV15	CATSRVLAENSPLHF	TGTGCCACCAGCAGAGTTCTCGCAGAAAATTCACCCCTCCACTTT
TRBJ1-4	-	-	TRBV19	CASSTVDRLKLFF	TGTGCCAGTAGTACGGTGGACAGACTTAAACTGTTTTTT
TRBJ1-1	TRBD1	-	TRBV5-5	CASTPRDRGRSTEAFF	TGTGCCAGCACCCCAAGGGACAGGGGGCGGAGCACTGAAGCTTTCTTT
TRBJ2-1	TRBD2	-	TRBV4-1	CASSLTSGGGGRNEQFF	TGCGCCAGCAGCCTGACTAGCGGAGGCGGCGGAAGGAATGAGCAGTTCTTC
TRBJ2-5	-	-	TRBV30	CAGNLPPETQYF	TGTGCCGGGAATCTACCTCCCGAGACCCAGTACTTC
TRBJ2-3	-	-	TRBV6-5	CASSYPTGRDTQYF	TGTGCCAGCAGTTACCCGACAGGGAGGGATACGCAGTATTTT
TRBJ2-5	TRBD1	-	TRBV2	CASSRTGEETQYF	TGTGCCAGCAGTCGGACAGGGGAAGAGACCCAGTACTTC
TRBJ1-1	-	-	TRBV7-6	CASSLDGDRGEAFF	TGTGCCAGCAGCTTAGATGGGGATAGGGGTGAAGCTTTCTTT
TRBJ1-5	-	-	TRBV19	CASNTGLGNQPQHF	TGTGCCAGTAACACAGGGTTGGGTAATCAGCCCCAGCATTTT
TRBJ1-1	-	once	TRBV29-1	CSVVASRTGTEAFF	TGCAGCGTTGTAGCGTCGAGGACGGGGACTGAAGCTTTCTTT
TRBJ2-3	TRBD1	-	TRBV18	CASSPNRDSSTDTQYF	TGTGCCAGCTCACCGAACCGGGACAGTAGCACAGATACGCAGTATTTT
TRBJ1-2	-	-	TRBV29-1	CSAGAGAGYTF	TGCAGCGCCGGCGCGGGGGCTGGCTACACCTTC
TRBJ1-2	-	few	TRBV7-8	CASSYGEYGYTF	TGTGCCAGCAGCTACGGGGAGTATGGCTACACCTTC
TRBJ2-3	-	few	TRBV6-4	CASSVTATDTQYF	TGTGCCAGCAGTGTAACAGCCACAGATACGCAGTATTTT
TRBJ1-1	TRBD1	-	TRBV5-1	CASSLQGPLGGEAFF	TGCGCCAGCAGCTTACAGGGGCCCCTCGGCGGTGAAGCTTTCTTT
TRBJ1-2	-	once	TRBV7-9	CASSFRLGGGYGYTF	TGTGCCAGCAGCTTTCGGTTGGGGGGAGGCTATGGCTACACCTTC
TRBJ1-1	-	-	TRBV19	CASSIPGSLMAEAFF	TGTGCCAGTAGTATTCCAGGATCATTGATGGCTGAAGCTTTCTTT
TRBJ1-5	TRBD1	-	TRBV28	CATNRPRTGYTNQPQHF	TGTGCCACCAATCGACCGAGGACAGGGTACACGAATCAGCCCCAGCATTTT
TRBJ2-2	-	-	TRBV27	CASSSVGQNTGELFF	TGTGCCAGCAGTTCAGTCGGACAGAACACCGGGGAGCTGTTTTTT
TRBJ2-7	TRBD2	few	TRBV28	CASSLGSGRGDDEQYF	TGTGCCAGCAGTTTAGGGTCTGGACGGGGGGACGACGAGCAGTACTTC
TRBJ1-5	TRBD1	-	TRBV19	CASSKLDRDNQPQHF	TGTGCCAGTAGTAAGCTGGACAGGGACAATCAGCCCCAGCATTTT
TRBJ1-5	TRBD1	-	TRBV19	CASSGRQGVNQPQHF	TGTGCCAGTAGTGGGAGACAGGGGGTCAATCAGCCCCAGCATTTT
TRBJ2-7	TRBD2	-	TRBV4-2	CASERGGGGYEQYF	TGTGCCAGCGAGAGGGGCGGGGGAGGTTACGAGCAGTACTTC
TRBJ2-1	-	-	TRBV7-9	CASSEEPVPTQFF	TGTGCCAGCAGCGAGGAGCCGGTCCCTACTCAGTTCTTC
TRBJ1-6	-	-	TRBV6-6	CASSLGKAINNSPLHF	TGTGCCAGCAGCCTCGGGAAGGCTATTAATAATTCACCCCTCCACTTT
TRBJ2-1	TRBD1	-	TRBV28	CASDSLPGTGDINEQFF	TGTGCCAGCGATTCCCTCCCCGGGACAGGGGATATAAATGAGCAGTTCTTC
TRBJ2-7	TRBD1	-	TRBV25-1	CASSGPDRGYEQYF	TGTGCCAGCAGTGGCCCGGACAGGGGTTACGAGCAGTACTTC
TRBJ2-2	-	-	TRBV9	CASSSSTGANTGELFF	TGTGCCAGCAGCTCCTCGACAGGCGCGAACACCGGGGAGCTGTTTTTT
TRBJ1-5	-	many	TRBV28	CASRTGTHNKQPQHF	TGTGCCAGCAGAACCGGGACACATAATAAGCAGCCCCAGCATTTT
TRBJ1-1	-	-	TRBV19	CASSRQRLQRNTEAFF	TGTGCCAGTAGTAGACAGCGTCTCCAAAGGAACACTGAAGCTTTCTTT
TRBJ2-1	TRBD1	-	TRBV18	CASSSGTGEYNEQFF	TGTGCCAGCTCCTCCGGGACAGGGGAATACAATGAGCAGTTCTTC
TRBJ1-1	TRBD1	few	TRBV28	CASSFAGGITEAFF	TGTGCCAGCAGTTTTGCAGGGGGAATTACTGAAGCTTTCTTT
TRBJ1-3	-	-	TRBV19	CASRSQGVSGNTIYF	TGTGCCAGTAGGTCACAGGGAGTATCTGGAAACACCATATATTTT
TRBJ2-7	-	-	TRBV5-1	CASSLSGQPIYLKVAFYEQYF	TGCGCCAGCAGCTTGAGTGGACAGCCGATTTACCTTAAAGTGGCGTTCTACGAGCAGTACTTC
TRBJ2-2	-	-	TRBV5-1	CASSFRLANTGELFF	TGCGCCAGCAGCTTCAGACTGGCGAACACTGGGGAGCTGTTTTTT
TRBJ1-4	-	-	TRBV5-8	CASSSGRDYEKLFF	TGTGCCAGCAGCTCAGGCAGGGACTATGAAAAACTGTTTTTT
TRBJ2-7	-	once	TRBV7-9	CASSSGTAEQYF	TGTGCCAGCAGCTCAGGGACTGCCGAGCAGTACTTC
TRBJ2-2	TRBD2	-	TRBV5-4	CASSPGGGQLTGELFF	TGTGCCAGCAGCCCGGGGGGGGGACAACTCACCGGGGAGCTGTTTTTT
TRBJ2-1	TRBD2	-	TRBV6-1	CASSAVAGGLSSYNEQFF	TGTGCCAGCAGTGCTGTAGCGGGGGGGTTAAGCTCCTACAATGAGCAGTTCTTC
TRBJ1-1	TRBD1	-	TRBV27	CASIAGGMWNTEAFF	TGTGCCAGCATTGCAGGGGGCATGTGGAACACTGAAGCTTTCTTT
TRBJ2-3	-	-	TRBV11-1	CASSPRAADTQYF	TGTGCCAGCAGCCCTAGAGCTGCAGATACGCAGTATTTT
TRBJ1-5	TRBD1	-	TRBV6-5	CARESGQGNQPQHF	TGTGCCAGGGAATCGGGACAGGGGAATCAGCCCCAGCATTTT
TRBJ2-7	TRBD1	-	TRBV28	CASSLTGTGGNEQYF	TGTGCCAGCAGTTTAACCGGGACAGGGGGCAACGAGCAGTACTTC
TRBJ1-1	-	-	TRBV10-3	CAIDGGTEAFF	TGTGCCATCGACGGGGGAACTGAAGCTTTCTTT
TRBJ2-1	-	-	TRBV6-5	CASRRDNEQFF	TGTGCCAGCCGGAGGGACAATGAGCAGTTCTTC
TRBJ1-3	-	-	TRBV6-1	CASSESAGSGNTIYF	TGTGCCAGCAGTGAATCGGCAGGGTCTGGAAACACCATATATTTT
TRBJ1-5	TRBD1	-	TRBV6-1	CASSGTGARHQPQHF	TGTGCCAGCAGCGGGACAGGGGCTAGGCATCAGCCCCAGCATTTT